A selection of T cell receptor beta chains follows, all from one sample in a study of glioma-infiltrating T cells after dendritic cell vaccination. Assay used: immunoSEQ multiplex PCR; TCRdb lists only in-frame clones, some missing. The sample has roughly 87,000 clones, around 86% seen once. The input for sequencing was blood, taken after dendritic cell vaccination. Receptors originate from a human donor with glioblastoma. CDR3s include the opening cysteine and the closing phenylalanine or tryptophan.

V gene	J gene	CDR3 protein
TRBV2	TRBJ2-5	CASSVISSPQETQYF
TRBV7-2	TRBJ2-2	CASSSTGEGELFF
TRBV5-6	TRBJ2-3	CASSLVSPGTDTQYF
TRBV7-9	TRBJ2-6	CASSPTLGNSGANALTF
TRBV4-1	TRBJ2-1	CASRELAGGEQFF
TRBV7-2	TRBJ1-2	CASSLGLNYGYTF
TRBV5-6	TRBJ1-2	CASAGAGLASYGYTF
TRBV6-5	TRBJ2-7	CASSYGAGAPYEQYF
TRBV19	TRBJ2-1	CASSTLAHPSNEQFF
TRBV6-5	TRBJ2-2	CASSYGAAGELFF
TRBV2	TRBJ1-4	CASSERGATNEKLFF
TRBV2	TRBJ2-1	CASTLAGGPVEQFF
TRBV7-3	TRBJ2-7	CASSATGFVDEQYF
TRBV5-1	TRBJ1-1	CASSLLAGENTEAFF
TRBV4-1	TRBJ1-1	CASSQGHGGLNTEAFF
TRBV19	TRBJ2-5	CASSMGQGQGVETQYF
TRBV2	TRBJ2-2	CASSEAARTGTNTGELFF
TRBV7-2	TRBJ2-3	CASSLQRGTDTQYF
TRBV4-1	TRBJ2-1	CASSQDQRGYNEQFF
TRBV2	TRBJ1-2	CASSVLGEDGYTF
TRBV12-2	TRBJ1-2	CASRLGTGTRLPEGYTF
TRBV2	TRBJ2-1	CASSLLAASSYNEQFF
TRBV19	TRBJ2-5	CASSIGGFETQYF
TRBV28	TRBJ1-1	CASSYSGTGIPAFF
TRBV11-2	TRBJ1-2	CASSLGRVFGYTF
TRBV5-6	TRBJ1-4	CASSSTATNEKLFF
TRBV2	TRBJ1-1	CASTIRVETEAFF
TRBV27	TRBJ1-2	CASSLQGLDGYTF
TRBV6-5	TRBJ1-5	CASSSTPYQPQHF
TRBV9	TRBJ2-2	CASSVGGRRLAGPGELFF
TRBV13	TRBJ2-7	CASSLEGDYEQYF